This T cell receptor (beta chain) was identified during a study of PD-L1 blockade in urothelial cancer. Study-level background: Males with bladder-origin urothelial cancer constituted about 85% of the 29 patients. Analyses used blood from 3 weeks (second dose) and 6 weeks after treatment start.

About this clone: As yet, its antigen is unknown.

Each PCR contained spiked-in synthetic TCR analog templates. TCRdb's copy holds only in-frame clones and misses some; the assay was immunoSEQ multiplex PCR. The top ten hold 0.87% of the sample, which has roughly 76,000 clones, less than 95% seen once. Time point in this sample: peripheral blood 6 weeks after treatment start. General study findings and limits: Below-median blood TCR clonality before treatment forecast better survival.

The CDR3 runs 16 residues. Trimming removed 11 bases from V and 5 bases from J; junction bases left unmatched: 15. In germline, CDR1 is SNHLY, CDR2 FYNNEI. V gene TRBV2 combines with J gene TRBJ2-2; 9 bases align to TRBD2. The clonotype originates from a woman of 80 years or more with urothelial cancer. The material sequenced was PBMCs, taken around atezolizumab (anti-PD-L1) treatment. Here the CDR3 DNA reads TGTGCCTCCCATGGGGGGCTAGCGGGATTAACCGGGGAGCTGTTTTTT. It translates to CASHGGLAGLTGELFF.